A single sample is the source of the 13 T cell receptor beta chains below, sequenced in a study of T cells after yellow fever vaccination. MiXCR, run by TCRdb on the 5' RACE reads, gives a single entry per CDR3 protein. The sample shows about 27,000 distinct CDR3 sequences, 4.5% of them seen only once. The sample in question was PBMCs, either bulk or a sorted T-cell subset (CD4+, CD8+, memory, or dextramer-sorted; not recorded which), obtained on the day of the yellow fever booster vaccination. Receptor source: a man aged 18 to 29 who received the YFV17D yellow fever vaccine.

DNA for the CDR3: TGTGCCTGGAGTATACAGCGCCCCTACGAGCAGTACTTC. This sequence encodes CAWSIQRPYEQYF. The V and J genes are TRBV30 and TRBJ2-7; D remains ambiguous. Trimming took off 2 bases at V and 2 bases at J, with 10 bases between the two ends. The CDR3 covers 13 residues. Germline values: CDR1 GTSNPN, CDR2 SVGIG (reference sequence).

This clonotype was seen just once. The V and J genes are TRBV5-1 and TRBJ2-3; D possibly corresponds to TRBD2 (6 bases). The germline V gene encodes CDR1 SGHRS and CDR2 YFSETQ. The CDR3 has 14 residues. V was clipped by 3 bases and J by 9 bases, with 17 bases between them. CDR3 in amino acids: CASSSGTSQVTQYF. CDR3 nucleotides: TGCGCCAGCAGCTCCGGGACTTCTCAGGTCACGCAGTATTTT. The full variable domain, completed using reference TRBV5-1 and TRBJ2-3, is KAGVTQTPRYLIKTRGQQVTLSCSPISGHRSVSWYQQTPGQGLQFLFEYFSETQRNKGNFPGRFSGRQFSNSRSEMNVSTLELGDSALYLCASSSGTSQVTQYFGPGTRLTVL.

This clonotype was observed many times. The chain combines TRBV12-3 or TRBV12-4 with TRBJ1-4; 7 positions match TRBD1. Trimming removed 6 bases from V and 5 bases from J; junction bases left unmatched: 9. CDR3 length: 15 amino acids. CDR3 loop: CASRPATGVNEKLFF. The CDR3 region has the DNA TGTGCCAGCAGACCCGCAACAGGGGTCAATGAAAAACTGTTTTTT.

This clonotype occurred many times. The chain is built from TRBV12-3 or TRBV12-4 and TRBJ2-3, with D possibly matching TRBD2 (6 bases). The CDR3 extends over 14 amino acids. With 3 bases removed from V and 2 bases from J, the gap between germline ends came to 9 bases. CDR3 bases: TGTGCCAGCAGTTTCGTAGCGGACACAGATACGCAGTATTTT. This translates into CASSFVADTDTQYF.

This clonotype has ten or more counts. This chain connects TRBV7-9 to TRBJ1-2, with D maybe TRBD1 (5 bases). Germline V CDR1 and CDR2: SEHNR, FQNEAQ (reference sequence). CDR3 size: 14 residues. The V end was cut by 4 bases, the J end by 4 bases, with 13 bases between. CDR3 bases: TGTGCCAGCAGCTCGGCCGGGACTGTCTATGGCTACACCTTC. This sequence encodes CASSSAGTVYGYTF. Variable domain in full (rest from reference TRBV7-9 and TRBJ1-2): DTGVSQNPRHKITKRGQNVTFRCDPISEHNRLYWYRQTLGQGPEFLTYFQNEAQLEKSRLLSDRFSAERPKGSFSTLEIQRTEQGDSAMYLCASSSAGTVYGYTFGSGTRLTVV.

This clonotype was recorded many times. The V call is TRBV15, the J call TRBJ2-2; D unclear. This CDR3 contains 11 residues. Germline CDR1 and CDR2: LNHNV and YYDKDF (reference sequence). V gave up 4 bases and J gave up 8 bases, with 5 bases separating them. The CDR3 sequence: CATSKLGELFF. Written as DNA, the CDR3 is TGTGCCACCAGCAAATTAGGGGAGCTGTTTTTT.

The J gene is TRBJ2-5, the V gene TRBV11-2; D not resolved. V was cut by 1 base and J by 3 bases, with 12 bases left in between. Germline V gene data show CDR1 as SGHAT and CDR2 as FQNNGV. The CDR3 runs to 15 residues. CDR3 DNA: TGTGCCAGCAGCTTAGCCGCGGACCAAAAAGAGACCCAGTACTTC. Translating gives CASSLAADQKETQYF.

This clonotype was seen many times. This chain joins TRBV7-2 and TRBJ1-2, with D possibly matching TRBD1 (5 bases). Trimming took off 5 bases at V and 6 bases at J, with 16 bases between the two ends. Germline V lookup: CDR1 SGHTA, CDR2 FQGNSA. The CDR3 spans 14 residues. The CDR3 sequence is CASSPPGVDNGYTF. In DNA, the CDR3 is TGTGCCAGCAGCCCCCCCGGCGTGGACAATGGCTACACCTTC.

This clonotype was seen repeatedly, ten times or more. The chain employs TRBV6-5 and TRBJ2-5; D is possibly TRBD1 (6 bases). Between the trimmed V and J ends, which lost 5 bases and 1 base, there was a span of 8 bases. CDR1 is MNHEY and CDR2 is SVGAGI in the germline V gene. The CDR3 loop spans 13 amino acids. The CDR3 DNA reads as TGTGCCAGCAGTCGGACAGTCCAAGAGACCCAGTACTTC. Protein product: CASSRTVQETQYF.

This clonotype was found many times. The chain combines TRBV20-1 with TRBJ1-1; TRBD1 agrees at 7 bases. The CDR3 loop spans 13 amino acids. The ends lost 1 base at V and 10 bases at J; junction bases unmatched: 9. Per germline, CDR1 DFQATT and CDR2 SNEGSKA (reference sequence). Here the CDR3 reads CSARVIRTGGAFF. The CDR3 coding sequence is TGCAGTGCTAGAGTCATCCGGACAGGCGGAGCTTTCTTT.

This clonotype was recorded at least ten times. V and J are TRBV29-1 and TRBJ2-7; D gene unclear. V was shortened by 1 base and J by 4 bases, with 11 bases between the two germline ends. Germline V gene data show CDR1 as SQVTM and CDR2 as ANQGSEA. The CDR3 has 13 amino acids. The CDR3 reads CSVEGVEDYEQYF. The CDR3 DNA reads TGCAGCGTTGAAGGGGTAGAGGATTACGAGCAGTACTTC.

This clonotype has just a few counts. The genes are TRBV4-1 and TRBJ1-1, with 8 bases lining up with TRBD1. V lost 3 bases to trimming and J lost 12 bases; unmatched junction nucleotides: 12. This CDR3 comprises 14 residues. The V gene's germline CDR1 is MGHRA and CDR2 YSYEKL. The CDR3 loop reads CASSHLRAGGGSFF. CDR3 coding DNA: TGCGCCAGCAGCCACCTTCGGGCAGGGGGCGGGTCTTTCTTT.

The chain couples TRBV7-8 to TRBJ2-7; no definite D call. The V and J ends lost 2 bases and 3 bases respectively, with 8 bases between them. Germline assignment: CDR1 SGHVS and CDR2 FQNEAQ. The CDR3 totals 13 residues. CDR3 sequence reads: CASSLNSLYEQYV. CDR3 nucleotides: TGTGCCAGCAGCTTAAACAGCCTCTACGAGCAGTACGTC.